Each of the 10 T cell receptor beta chains below was sequenced from the same sample in a study of OX40 agonist ivuxolimab in advanced cancers. Libraries were prepared by immunoSEQ multiplex PCR; TCRdb keeps only in-frame clonotypes and omits some of them. The data hold some 51,000 clones, with around 86% observed a single time. Specimen: CD4+ or CD8+ T cells sorted from blood, collected in a trial of the OX40 agonist ivuxolimab. The source of these receptors is an adult with an advanced solid tumor such as melanoma, head and neck, liver or kidney cancer.

The CDR3 DNA sequence: TGTGCCAGTAGGGGGGACGGAGGGTCTTGGGAGCAGTACTTC. Amino acid sequence: CASRGDGGSWEQYF. The chain recombines TRBV19 with TRBJ2-7; a possible D gene is TRBD2 (6 bases). Per the germline V gene, CDR1 is LNHDA and CDR2 is SQIVND (reference sequence). With 6 bases removed from V and 7 bases from J, the gap between germline ends came to 19 bases. The CDR3 has 14 residues.

This rearrangement joins TRBV30 to TRBJ1-6, with TRBD1 matching over 9 bases. The CDR3 totals 15 residues. Germline CDR1 reads GTSNPN; CDR2 reads SVGIG (reference sequence). With V trimmed by 1 base and J by 9 bases, 7 bases remained unmatched. CDR3 DNA: TGTGCCTGGAGTGACGGACAGGGGTCTGTTTCACCCCTCCACTTT. Translating gives CAWSDGQGSVSPLHF.

The V call is TRBV30, the J call TRBJ2-4; D gene uncertain. CDR3 length: 14 residues. Germline values: CDR1 GTSNPN, CDR2 SVGIG (reference sequence). With 2 bases removed from V and 5 bases from J, the gap between germline ends came to 13 bases. The CDR3 DNA reads TGTGCCTGGAGTCCCCGGGCCGGACAAAACATTCAGTACTTC. It yields the protein CAWSPRAGQNIQYF.

This chain uses TRBV27 with TRBJ1-2, with TRBD1 matching over 10 bases. CDR1 is MNHEY, CDR2 SMNVEV, per germline (reference sequence). After removal of 2 bases from V and 7 bases from J, the junction contained 10 bases not matched to a gene. The CDR3 has 16 residues. In DNA form, the CDR3 reads TGTGCCAGCAGTTTAGGGAAGACAGGGGGCTTTTTTGGCTACACCTTC. This encodes CASSLGKTGGFFGYTF.

CDR3 region: CASSDRLNTEAFF. As DNA, the CDR3 is TGTGCCAGCAGTGACAGGCTGAACACTGAAGCTTTCTTT. The J gene is TRBJ1-1, the V gene TRBV2, with D unresolved. Germline V gene lookup returns CDR1 SNHLY and CDR2 FYNNEI. The CDR3 totals 13 residues. Between the trimmed V and J ends, which lost 3 bases and 0 bases, there was a span of 5 bases. The variable domain in full, with the rest retrieved from reference TRBV2 and TRBJ1-1, is EPEVTQTPSHQVTQMGQEVILRCVPISNHLYFYWYRQILGQKVEFLVSFYNNEISEKSEIFDDQFSVERPDGSNFTLKIRSTKLEDSAMYFCASSDRLNTEAFFGQGTRLTVV.

This rearrangement joins TRBV28 to TRBJ2-5, with a possible D match to TRBD2 (6 bases). Trimming removed 8 bases from V and 5 bases from J, with 18 bases in between. Germline CDR1 reads MDHEN; CDR2 reads SYDVKM. This CDR3 region has 14 residues. CDR3 region: CASAGLSGWETQYF. As DNA, the CDR3 is TGTGCCAGCGCCGGGCTCAGCGGGTGGGAGACCCAGTACTTC.

This chain joins TRBV18 and TRBJ1-1; 10 nucleotides align to TRBD1. The germline V gene has CDR1 KGHSH and CDR2 LQKENI. Trimming removed 6 bases from V and 6 bases from J; junction bases left unmatched: 10. The CDR3 covers 15 residues. CDR3 nucleotides: TGTGCCAGCTCTCAACTGGACGGGACAGGGGCTGAAGCTTTCTTT. Its translation: CASSQLDGTGAEAFF.

The V and J genes are TRBV28 and TRBJ2-5, with a weak D call TRBD2 (8 bases). Trimming left V 4 bases short and J 2 bases short, with 23 bases between. From germline, CDR1 is MDHEN and CDR2 SYDVKM. This CDR3 has 18 amino acids. CDR3 sequence (DNA): TGTGCCAGCAGTTCCCCGGGGGGGGACAGCTTCCCTCAAGAGACCCAGTACTTC. Its translation: CASSSPGGDSFPQETQYF.

V usage is TRBV28 and J usage is TRBJ2-7; the match to TRBD2 covers 9 bases. Per the germline V gene, CDR1 is MDHEN and CDR2 is SYDVKM. Germline trimming cut 6 bases from V and 0 bases from J; bases unmatched to any gene: 3. This CDR3 is built from 14 residues. The CDR3 loop is CASRNSGSSYEQYF. CDR3 DNA sequence: TGTGCCAGCAGGAATAGCGGGAGCTCCTACGAGCAGTACTTC. Full variable domain (outside the CDR3, taken from reference TRBV28 and TRBJ2-7): DVKVTQSSRYLVKRTGEKVFLECVQDMDHENMFWYRQDPGLGLRLIYFSYDVKMKEKGDIPEGYSVSREKKERFSLILESASTNQTSMYLCASRNSGSSYEQYFGPGTRLTVT.

Notes on this clone: A much larger clone differs by one base, so this may be a read error. This chain links TRBV11-2 with TRBJ1-1; D unclear. Germline V gene sequence: CDR1 SGHAT, CDR2 FQNNGV. The CDR3 has 13 residues. Trimming cost V 0 bases and J 0 bases, with 2 bases left between them. The CDR3 here is CASSLDVNTEAFF. DNA for the CDR3: TGTGCCAGCAGCTTAGATGTGAACACTGAAGCTTTCTTT.